Below, one T cell receptor (beta chain) is given with its context. Clones were sequenced by immunoSEQ multiplex PCR, and TCRdb holds only the in-frame ones, with some missing. The table lists around 68,000 clones, about 83% of them singletons. There are 13 residues in the CDR3. CDR1 is SGHTS and CDR2 is YDEGEE in the germline V gene. Between the trimmed V and J ends, which lost 0 bases and 1 base, there was a span of 4 bases. This entry is derived from a study of control samples from healthy donors and cancer patients. The sample was blood. This TCR was sampled from a man between 60 and 75 years old in good health. The chain uses TRBV5-8 and TRBJ2-5; D gene uncertain. DNA for the CDR3: TGTGCCAGCAGCTTGGAACTCCAAGAGACCCAGTACTTC. It translates to CASSLELQETQYF.